One sample yielded the 6 T cell receptor beta chains listed below, sequenced in a study of shared clonotypes between healthy human individuals. Naive CD8 cells, CD45RO-negative and positively selected for CCR7, excluded terminally differentiated effector memory CD45RA+ cells. Sequenced by immunoSEQ multiplex PCR; TCRdb stores in-frame clones only, minus some. The sample has about 610,000 clones, about 95% seen once. Sequenced: naive CD8+ T cells sorted from blood. The source is a woman aged 30 to 39 in good health.

Comments on this clone: This sample includes further DNA sequences coding for the same CDR3. The chain has TRBV7-6 and TRBJ2-5; 8 positions match TRBD1. This CDR3 has 13 residues. The V gene end was trimmed by 3 bases and the J gene end by 3 bases; junction bases not matched to a gene: 0. Germline V gene data show CDR1 as SGHVS and CDR2 as FNYEAQ. The DNA for the CDR3 is TGTGCCAGCAGCTTGGACAGGGAAGAGACCCAGTACTTC. This gives the protein CASSLDREETQYF.

CDR3 DNA sequence: TGTGCCAGCAGCCAAGTCGAGGAGTTCTCTGGAAACACCATATATTTT. Protein product: CASSQVEEFSGNTIYF. The chain is built from TRBV4-2 and TRBJ1-3, with unresolved D. The CDR3 has 16 residues. Germline CDR1 reads LGHNA; CDR2 reads YNFKEQ. Trimming removed 1 base from V and 0 bases from J, with 10 bases in between.

J is TRBJ2-1 and V is TRBV28, with 13 positions matching TRBD2. V shed 6 bases and J 7 bases; nucleotides not matched to a gene: 6. The germline CDR1 and CDR2 sequences are MDHEN and SYDVKM. CDR3 size: 15 residues. The CDR3 nucleotides are TGTGCCAGCAGATTACTAGCGGGAGGGCCAAATGAGCAGTTCTTC. As protein: CASRLLAGGPNEQFF.

This clone appeared a single time. The chain recombines TRBV2 with TRBJ2-7, with D unresolved. V was pared by 6 bases and J by 4 bases, with 16 bases between. Germline loops: CDR1 SNHLY, CDR2 FYNNEI. The CDR3 totals 14 residues. CDR3 DNA: TGTGCCAGCAGCAGGACGCAGGATCTTTACGAGCAGTACTTC. Translated, it gives CASSRTQDLYEQYF.

The chain couples TRBV2 to TRBJ1-2; TRBD1 matches 9 bases. Looked up from germline, CDR1 is SNHLY and CDR2 is FYNNEI. With V trimmed by 4 bases and J by 6 bases, 6 bases remained unmatched. The CDR3 is 14 residues long. The CDR3 DNA sequence: TGTGCCAGCAGTGGATCACAGGGGGCGCATGGCTACACCTTC. Residues: CASSGSQGAHGYTF. Full variable domain (missing parts from reference TRBV2 and TRBJ1-2): EPEVTQTPSHQVTQMGQEVILRCVPISNHLYFYWYRQILGQKVEFLVSFYNNEISEKSEIFDDQFSVERPDGSNFTLKIRSTKLEDSAMYFCASSGSQGAHGYTFGSGTRLTVV.

Here the CDR3 reads CASSARGHGTDTQYF. CDR3 DNA: TGTGCCAGCAGCGCACGGGGACACGGCACAGATACGCAGTATTTT. The rearrangement links TRBV13 to TRBJ2-3; tentatively, D is TRBD1 (6 bases). The germline V gene has CDR1 PRHDT and CDR2 FYEKMQ (reference sequence). V lost 5 bases and J lost 1, with 13 bases in between. This CDR3 spans 15 amino acids. Full variable domain (rest looked up from reference TRBV13 and TRBJ2-3): AAGVIQSPRHLIKEKRETATLKCYPIPRHDTVYWYQQGPGQDPQFLISFYEKMQSDKGSIPDRFSAQQFSDYHSELNMSSLELGDSALYFCASSARGHGTDTQYFGPGTRLTVL.